Here is one TCR beta chain with its context. Its antigen is not identified. Repertoires were generated with immunoSEQ multiplex PCR, while TCRdb's copy carries only in-frame clones and drops some. The table includes fewer than 200,000 clones, 85% to 95% detected once. CDR1 and CDR2 from the germline V gene are SEHNR and FQNEAQ (reference sequence). The CDR3 consists of 15 residues. V gave up 5 bases and J gave up 1 base; unmatched junction bases: 5. This sample was taken from a study of OX40 agonist ivuxolimab in advanced cancers. Study information: Patients enrolled in dose escalation were diagnosed with hepatocellular carcinoma, melanoma, renal cell or head and neck cancer.

Study-wide points: CD8+ T cells showed, on average, more clonal expansion than CD4+ cells. Antigen specificity remained undetermined for the expanded peripheral T cells.

This clonotype was obtained from an adult with an advanced solid tumor such as melanoma, head and neck, liver or kidney cancer. V usage is TRBV7-9 and J usage is TRBJ1-5, with 7 bases identical to TRBD1. The material was CD4+ or CD8+ T cells sorted from blood, obtained in a trial of the OX40 agonist ivuxolimab. The CDR3 coding sequence is TGTGCCAGCAGCCGACCAGGGGGAAGCAATCAGCCCCAGCATTTT. Encoded protein: CASSRPGGSNQPQHF.